These T cell receptor beta chains were read from a single sample in a study of long-term antiretroviral therapy in people with HIV. Profiling relied on immunoSEQ multiplex PCR, and the TCRdb table lists in-frame clones only, not all of them. This table holds roughly 11,000 clones, over 65% found once. This sample comprised unsorted PBMCs, obtained roughly 3.4 years before starting antiretroviral therapy. The receptors come from a man aged 35-49 years with HIV. The CDR3 runs from the conserved cysteine through the conserved F or W.

TRBJ2-7	TRBV29-1	CSVEWTGGNEQYF
TRBJ2-5	TRBV18	CASSPPNGGSPRGSKTQYF
TRBJ2-3	TRBV4-1	CASSHDPGLAGSTDTQYF
TRBJ1-1	TRBV27	CASSLWTWGQGKVILTEAFF
TRBJ1-1	TRBV29-1	CSVYGQGTEAFF
TRBJ2-3	TRBV9	CASSEKKGGRSDTQYF
TRBJ2-7	TRBV19	CASRGSAYEQYF
TRBJ2-6	TRBV13	CASSPATGVGGANVLTF
TRBJ2-1	TRBV7-2	CASSHPVVAGGEQFF
TRBJ1-1	TRBV19	CASSLLGSTEAFF
TRBJ2-7	TRBV7-2	CASSLDSNYEQYF
TRBJ2-4	TRBV4-1	CASSQDRGGQGPLVIQYF
TRBJ2-3	TRBV19	CASSIISFGTSGRADTQYF
TRBJ2-3	TRBV5-1	CASSSILGTGTDTQYF
TRBJ2-7	TRBV25-1	CASSESTGNPHEQYF
TRBJ2-5	TRBV5-1	CASSFGLDQETQYF
TRBJ1-2	TRBV11-2	CASSPLGQGNYGYTF
TRBJ1-3	TRBV28	CASLRKFGESGNTIYF
TRBJ2-3	TRBV4-3	CASSHENLGLGDTQYF
TRBJ2-7	TRBV5-1	CASSSIAGPGTGEQYF
TRBJ1-5	TRBV19	CASSAGTANQPQHF
TRBJ2-3	TRBV20-1	CSASATDTQYF
TRBJ1-1	TRBV5-4	CASKSGGAVNTEAFF
TRBJ1-2	TRBV30	CAWLGNGYTF
TRBJ2-7	TRBV23-1	CASSQRRGLNEQYF
TRBJ1-5	TRBV6-1	CASSPGTGHQPQHF
TRBJ2-3	TRBV21-1	CASSKVVSGRITDTQYF
TRBJ1-4	TRBV30	CAWSTGATNEKLFF
TRBJ2-4	TRBV4-3	CASSARQGLVQYF